This T cell receptor (beta chain) came from a study of T cell responses to AZD1222 COVID-19 vaccine. Study results and limitations: Reports indicate that nearly half of spike-specific TCRs are directed at unmutated variant regions. CD4 TCRs associated with vaccination spanned spike, dominating at 160-218 and 743-854.

Germline V gene lookup returns CDR1 MGHRA and CDR2 YSYEKL. Trimming took off 6 bases at V and 8 bases at J, with 17 bases between the two ends. The CDR3 loop spans 14 amino acids. Measured with immunoSEQ multiplex PCR; TCRdb has only the in-frame clones, and not every one. The sample carries about 160,000 clones, about 92% recorded once. This clone is a singleton in its sample. Its antigen is unidentified. Samples with a second dose at about 4 or about 12 weeks were pooled together. This specimen consisted of peripheral blood, obtained 28 days after the second AZD1222 dose. V usage is TRBV4-1 and J usage is TRBJ2-1; D gene ambiguous. The clonotype was recovered from an adult who received the AZD1222 COVID-19 vaccine. The CDR3, as DNA: TGCGCCAGCAGGAATGAGAGGAGAGGCGATGAGCAGTTCTTC. This encodes CASRNERRGDEQFF.